The entry that follows covers one T cell receptor beta chain sequence. The germline V gene encodes CDR1 SGHKS and CDR2 YYEKEE (reference sequence). The CDR3 contains 14 residues. Trimming removed 2 bases from V and 2 bases from J, with 10 bases in between. TCRdb's copy holds only in-frame clones and misses some; the assay was immunoSEQ multiplex PCR. This table holds under 90,000 clones, more than 65% found once. The sample originates from a study of a mutant IDH1 vaccine in newly diagnosed glioma. As for the study in general: Of treated patients, approximately 62% were men and about 38% women, averaging about 40 years. Patients arrived already treated with radiotherapy, temozolomide, or both, most having had both.

Time point described: baseline, week 1 (first vaccination visit). Treatment given: pre-vaccination baseline after standard-of-care therapy. The sequence derives from a man in his fifties with glioma. The gene calls are TRBV5-5 and TRBJ2-5; no clear D gene. The specimen comprised PBMCs, sampled from a glioma patient treated with radiotherapy, temozolomide or both. The CDR3 region is CASSFNGPQETQYF. The CDR3 DNA follows: TGTGCCAGCAGCTTTAACGGTCCTCAAGAGACCCAGTACTTC.